This entry is about one T cell receptor beta chain. One base away lies a much larger clone, so this may be a sequencing read error. Because it lacks the conserved phenylalanine or tryptophan at the end, this CDR3 is likely a read error. After removal of 5 bases from V and 7 bases from J, the junction contained 8 bases not matched to a gene. This CDR3 is 14 amino acids long. These data belong to a study of tumor and adjacent non-tumor tissue in lung cancer. At the level of the study: Patients were aged about 31 to 85, fewer than twelve men and about five women, stage I to III.

RNA was extracted from bulk tissue without any cell sorting. TCRbeta libraries were built with three rounds of nested PCR, modified from ARM-PCR. One entry per CDR3 protein, called by TCRdb with MiXCR from the multiplex PCR reads. The data show around 120,000 distinct CDR3 sequences, around three fifths seen once. The rearrangement uses TRBV12-3 or TRBV12-4 and TRBJ1-1, with 9 bases lining up with TRBD1. The receptor's source is a man younger than 45 with non-small cell lung cancer. What was sequenced was lung tumor tissue. The CDR3 nucleotides read TGTGCCAGCAGTGCTCCGGACAGGGGAAATGAAGCTTTCTAT. Protein sequence: CASSAPDRGNEAFY.